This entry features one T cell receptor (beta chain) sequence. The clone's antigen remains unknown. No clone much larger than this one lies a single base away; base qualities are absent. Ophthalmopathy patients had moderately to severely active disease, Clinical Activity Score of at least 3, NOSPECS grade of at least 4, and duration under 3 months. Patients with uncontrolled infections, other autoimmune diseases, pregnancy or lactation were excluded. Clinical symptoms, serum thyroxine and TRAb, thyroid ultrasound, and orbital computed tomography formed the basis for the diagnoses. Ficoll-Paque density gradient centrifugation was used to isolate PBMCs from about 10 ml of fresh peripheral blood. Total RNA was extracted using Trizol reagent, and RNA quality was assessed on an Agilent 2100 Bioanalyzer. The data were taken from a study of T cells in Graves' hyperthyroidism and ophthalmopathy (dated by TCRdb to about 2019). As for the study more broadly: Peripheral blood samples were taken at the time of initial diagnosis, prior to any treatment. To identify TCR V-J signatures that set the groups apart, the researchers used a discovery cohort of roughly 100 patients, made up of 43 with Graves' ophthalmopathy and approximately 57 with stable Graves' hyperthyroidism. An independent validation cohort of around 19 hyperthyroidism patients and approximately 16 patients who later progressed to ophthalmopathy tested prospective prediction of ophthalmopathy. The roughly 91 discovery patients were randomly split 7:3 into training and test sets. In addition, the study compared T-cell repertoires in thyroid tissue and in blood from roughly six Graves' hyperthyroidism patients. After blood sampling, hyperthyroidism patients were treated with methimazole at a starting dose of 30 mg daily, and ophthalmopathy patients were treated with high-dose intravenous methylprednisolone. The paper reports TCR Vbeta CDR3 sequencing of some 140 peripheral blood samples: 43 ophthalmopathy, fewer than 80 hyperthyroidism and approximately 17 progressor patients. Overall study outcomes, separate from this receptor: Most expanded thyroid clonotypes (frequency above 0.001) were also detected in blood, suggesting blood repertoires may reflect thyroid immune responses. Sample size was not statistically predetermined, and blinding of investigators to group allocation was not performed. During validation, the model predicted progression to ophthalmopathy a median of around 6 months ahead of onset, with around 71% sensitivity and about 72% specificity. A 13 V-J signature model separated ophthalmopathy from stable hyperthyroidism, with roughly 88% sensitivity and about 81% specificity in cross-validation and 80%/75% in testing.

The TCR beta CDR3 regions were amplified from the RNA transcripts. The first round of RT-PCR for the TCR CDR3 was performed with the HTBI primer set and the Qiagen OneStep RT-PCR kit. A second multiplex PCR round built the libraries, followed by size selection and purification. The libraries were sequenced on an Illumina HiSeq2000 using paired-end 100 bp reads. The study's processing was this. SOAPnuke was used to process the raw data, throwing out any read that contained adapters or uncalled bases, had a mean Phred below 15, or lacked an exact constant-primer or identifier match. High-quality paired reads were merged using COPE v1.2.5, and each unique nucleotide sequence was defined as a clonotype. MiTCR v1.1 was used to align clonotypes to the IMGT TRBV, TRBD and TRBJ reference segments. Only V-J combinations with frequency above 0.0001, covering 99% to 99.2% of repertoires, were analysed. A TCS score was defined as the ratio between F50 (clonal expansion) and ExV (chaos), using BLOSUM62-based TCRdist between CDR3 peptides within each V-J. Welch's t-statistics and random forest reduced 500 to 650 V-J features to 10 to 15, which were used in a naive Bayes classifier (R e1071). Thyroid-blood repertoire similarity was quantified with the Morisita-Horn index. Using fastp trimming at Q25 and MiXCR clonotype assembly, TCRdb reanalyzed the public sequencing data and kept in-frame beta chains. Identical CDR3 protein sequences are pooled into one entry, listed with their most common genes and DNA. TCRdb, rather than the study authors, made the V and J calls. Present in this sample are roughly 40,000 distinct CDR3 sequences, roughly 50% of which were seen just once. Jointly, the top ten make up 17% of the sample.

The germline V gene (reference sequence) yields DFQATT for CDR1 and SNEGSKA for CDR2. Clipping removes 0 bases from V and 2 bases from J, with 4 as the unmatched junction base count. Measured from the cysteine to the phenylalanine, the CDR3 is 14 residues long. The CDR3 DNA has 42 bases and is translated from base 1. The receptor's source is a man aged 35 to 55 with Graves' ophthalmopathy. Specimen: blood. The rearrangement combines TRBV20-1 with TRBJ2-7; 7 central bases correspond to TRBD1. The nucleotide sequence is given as TGCAGTGCTAGAGATTTCGGGACAGCCTACGAGCAGTACTTC. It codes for CSARDFGTAYEQYF.